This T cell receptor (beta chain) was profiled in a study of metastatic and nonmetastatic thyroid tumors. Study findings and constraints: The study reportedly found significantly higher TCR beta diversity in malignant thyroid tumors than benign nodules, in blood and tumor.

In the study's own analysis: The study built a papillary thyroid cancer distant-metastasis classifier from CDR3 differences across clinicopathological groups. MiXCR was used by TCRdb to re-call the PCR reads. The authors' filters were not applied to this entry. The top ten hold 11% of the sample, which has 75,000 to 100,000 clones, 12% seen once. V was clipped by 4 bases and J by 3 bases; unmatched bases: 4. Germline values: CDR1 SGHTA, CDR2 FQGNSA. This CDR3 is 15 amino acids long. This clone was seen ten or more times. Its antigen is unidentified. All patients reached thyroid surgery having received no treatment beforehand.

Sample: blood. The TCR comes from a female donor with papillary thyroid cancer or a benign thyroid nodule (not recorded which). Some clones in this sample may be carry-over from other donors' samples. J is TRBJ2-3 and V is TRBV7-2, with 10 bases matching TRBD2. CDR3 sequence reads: CASSSTSGETDTQYF. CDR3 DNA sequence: TGTGCCAGCAGCTCCACTAGCGGGGAGACAGATACGCAGTATTTT.